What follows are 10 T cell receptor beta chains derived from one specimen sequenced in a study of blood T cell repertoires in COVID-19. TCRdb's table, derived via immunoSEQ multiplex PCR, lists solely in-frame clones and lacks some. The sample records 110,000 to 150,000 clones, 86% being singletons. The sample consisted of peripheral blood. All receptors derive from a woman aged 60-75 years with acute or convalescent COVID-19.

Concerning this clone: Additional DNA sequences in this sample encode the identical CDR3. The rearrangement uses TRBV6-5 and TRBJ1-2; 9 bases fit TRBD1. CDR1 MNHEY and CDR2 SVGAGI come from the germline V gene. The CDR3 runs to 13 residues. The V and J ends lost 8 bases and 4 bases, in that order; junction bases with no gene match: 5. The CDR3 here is CASRKDRGYGYTF. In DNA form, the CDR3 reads TGTGCCAGCCGAAAGGACAGGGGCTATGGCTACACCTTC.

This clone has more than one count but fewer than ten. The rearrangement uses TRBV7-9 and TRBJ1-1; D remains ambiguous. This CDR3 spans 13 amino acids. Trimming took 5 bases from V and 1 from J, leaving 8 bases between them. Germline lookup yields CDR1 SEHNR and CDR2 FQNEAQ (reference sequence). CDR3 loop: CASSLEQNTEAFF. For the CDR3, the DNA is TGTGCCAGCAGCCTAGAACAGAACACTGAAGCTTTCTTT.

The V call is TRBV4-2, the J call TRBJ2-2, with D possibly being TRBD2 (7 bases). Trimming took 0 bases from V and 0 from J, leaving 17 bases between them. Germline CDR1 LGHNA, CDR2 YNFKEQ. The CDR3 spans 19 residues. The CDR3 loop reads CASSQEGPAGAANTGELFF. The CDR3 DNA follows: TGTGCCAGCAGCCAAGAGGGGCCTGCGGGGGCCGCGAACACCGGGGAGCTGTTTTTT.

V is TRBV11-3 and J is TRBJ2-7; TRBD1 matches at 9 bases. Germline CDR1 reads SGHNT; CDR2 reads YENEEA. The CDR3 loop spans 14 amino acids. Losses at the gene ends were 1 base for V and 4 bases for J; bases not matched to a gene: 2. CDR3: CASSLAGQGYEQYF. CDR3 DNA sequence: TGTGCCAGCAGCTTAGCGGGACAGGGATACGAGCAGTACTTC. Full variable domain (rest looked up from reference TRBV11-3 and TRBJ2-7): EAGVVQSPRYKIIEKKQPVAFWCNPISGHNTLYWYLQNLGQGPELLIRYENEEAVDDSQLPKDRFSAERLKGVDSTLKIQPAELGDSAVYLCASSLAGQGYEQYFGPGTRLTVT.

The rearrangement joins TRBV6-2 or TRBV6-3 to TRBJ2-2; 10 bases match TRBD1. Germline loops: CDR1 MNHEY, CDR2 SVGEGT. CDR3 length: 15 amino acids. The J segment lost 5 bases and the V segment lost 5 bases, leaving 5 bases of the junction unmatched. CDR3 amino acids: CASSPRTGGTGELFF. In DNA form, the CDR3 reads TGTGCCAGCAGTCCCCGGACAGGGGGGACCGGGGAGCTGTTTTTT.

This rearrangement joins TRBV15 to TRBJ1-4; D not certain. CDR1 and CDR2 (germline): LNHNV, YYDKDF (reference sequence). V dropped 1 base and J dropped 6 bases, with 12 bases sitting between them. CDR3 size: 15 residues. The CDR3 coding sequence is TGTGCCACCAGCAGAGGGCGGGTAATTGATGAAAAACTGTTTTTT. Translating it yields CATSRGRVIDEKLFF.

CDR3 loop: CASSYSGGRSEKLFF. In DNA form, the CDR3 reads TGTGCCAGCAGTTACTCGGGGGGGCGTAGTGAAAAACTGTTTTTT. The chain has TRBV6-6 and TRBJ1-4, with D possibly TRBD1 on 6 matching bases. There are 15 residues in the CDR3. Between the trimmed V and J ends, which lost 0 bases and 7 bases, there was a span of 12 bases. Germline-derived CDR1 and CDR2 are MNHNY and SVGAGI (reference sequence).

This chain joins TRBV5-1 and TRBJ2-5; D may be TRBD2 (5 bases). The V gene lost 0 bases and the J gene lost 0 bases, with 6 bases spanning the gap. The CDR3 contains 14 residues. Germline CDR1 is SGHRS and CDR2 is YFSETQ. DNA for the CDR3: TGCGCCAGCAGCTTGGGGACTCACCAAGAGACCCAGTACTTC. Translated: CASSLGTHQETQYF.

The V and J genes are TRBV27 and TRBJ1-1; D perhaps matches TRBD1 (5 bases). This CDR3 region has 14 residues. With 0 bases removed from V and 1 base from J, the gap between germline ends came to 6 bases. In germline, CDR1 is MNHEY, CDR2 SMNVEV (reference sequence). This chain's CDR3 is CASSLSDTNTEAFF. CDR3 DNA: TGTGCCAGCAGTTTATCGGACACGAACACTGAAGCTTTCTTT.

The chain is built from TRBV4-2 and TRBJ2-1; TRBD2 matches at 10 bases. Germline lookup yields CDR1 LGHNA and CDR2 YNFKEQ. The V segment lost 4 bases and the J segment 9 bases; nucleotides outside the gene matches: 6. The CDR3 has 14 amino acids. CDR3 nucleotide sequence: TGTGCCAGCAGCCCGAGCGGGGGGGCCCTTGAGCAGTTCTTC. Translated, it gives CASSPSGGALEQFF.